This paragraph covers one TCR beta chain sequence. The repertoire was sequenced with immunoSEQ multiplex PCR; TCRdb's copy has only in-frame clones and lacks some. The repertoire holds over 150,000 clones, with around 83% as singletons. These data originate in a study of blood T cell repertoires in COVID-19. The overall study: COVID-19 samples, acute and convalescent, were from the United States, Italy and Spain.

The CDR3 contains 14 residues. Looked up from germline, CDR1 is MNHEY and CDR2 is SMNVEV (reference sequence). V lost 6 bases and J lost 6, with 16 bases in between. Grouping used clinical history reported by participants in a survey and questionnaire. The study counted Cohort 3 donors as recovered given two negative PCRs, clearance, or symptom resolution. The chain is built from TRBV27 and TRBJ2-3; tentative D call: TRBD1 (6 bases). The material sequenced was PBMCs or T cells enriched from blood (not recorded which). The receptor comes from a man aged 35 to 55 who had recovered from COVID-19. CDR3 in amino acids: CASSRPGQPDTQYF. The CDR3 DNA follows: TGTGCCAGCAGCCGACCTGGACAGCCTGATACGCAGTATTTT.